This TCR beta chain was captured by sequencing in a study of T cell clones after liver transplantation. Findings of the study overall: Small, mixed patient groups and varying post-transplant times limit these conclusions.

As to this clone: Its antigen is undetermined.

This CDR3 is built from 13 residues. Clones were sequenced by immunoSEQ multiplex PCR, and TCRdb holds only the in-frame ones, with some missing. The repertoire holds fewer than 45,000 clones, with about 86% as singletons. The rearrangement links TRBV21-1 to TRBJ1-2; TRBD1 is the table's D call and was not checked against the DNA. TRBV21-1 is given as a pseudogene. The specimen comprised CD4+ T cells from blood, sampled 24 months after liver transplant. This clonotype was sampled from a human patient who received a liver transplant. Certain T cells may be donor cells from the graft. The CDR3 here is CASSMGQGFSFTF. CDR3 nucleotide sequence: TGTGCCAGCAGCATGGGACAGGGTTTTTCTTTCACCTTC.